The next 24 T cell receptor beta chains were all read from a single sample in a study of blood T cell repertoires in COVID-19. TCRdb keeps only in-frame clones here, not all; method: immunoSEQ multiplex PCR. The table records some 350,000 clones, around 89% of them present only once. Sequenced sample: PBMCs or T cells enriched from blood (not recorded which). Receptors originate from a man younger than 35 who had recovered from COVID-19.

The genes are TRBV7-7 and TRBJ2-7; 10 bases fit TRBD1. The ends lost 5 bases at V and 3 bases at J; junction bases unmatched: 7. CDR3 length: 15 amino acids. The germline V gene encodes CDR1 SSHAT and CDR2 FNYEAQ (reference sequence). This CDR3 is CASSPGTGASYEQYF. DNA of the CDR3: TGTGCCAGCAGCCCAGGGACAGGGGCAAGCTACGAGCAGTACTTC.

J is TRBJ2-1 and V is TRBV5-1, with 12 nucleotides matching TRBD2. Trimming at V came to 4 bases and at J to 7 bases, leaving 6 bases not matched to a gene. Germline-derived CDR1 and CDR2 are SGHRS and YFSETQ. The CDR3 has 15 residues. In nucleotides, the CDR3 is TGCGCCAGCAGCCGGGAGCTAGCGGGGGGGAATGAGCAGTTCTTC. The encoded protein is CASSRELAGGNEQFF.

The chain links TRBV5-4 to TRBJ1-5; TRBD1 might be the D (6 bases). In germline, CDR1 is SGHNT, CDR2 YYREEE (reference sequence). The CDR3 loop spans 18 amino acids. Trimming shortened V by 1 base and J by 3 bases, and 20 bases separated the two germline ends. Written as DNA, the CDR3 is TGTGCCAGCAGCTTGCAGGGAGGGGGTTCGACAGTCAATCAGCCCCAGCATTTT. This encodes CASSLQGGGSTVNQPQHF.

The chain links TRBV7-9 to TRBJ2-3, with D unclear. The CDR3 length is 14 residues. With 1 base removed from V and 4 bases from J, the gap between germline ends came to 9 bases. The germline V gene encodes CDR1 SEHNR and CDR2 FQNEAQ (reference sequence). CDR3 nucleotide sequence: TGTGCCAGCAGCTTAGTTGGCAAAGCAGATACGCAGTATTTT. Its translation: CASSLVGKADTQYF.

The chain employs TRBV7-9 and TRBJ1-1; 7 bases agree with TRBD1. The V and J ends lost 4 bases and 5 bases, in that order; junction bases with no gene match: 7. The CDR3 sequence is 14 residues long. Germline CDR1 and CDR2: SEHNR and FQNEAQ (reference sequence). This CDR3 is CASSSDRDGTEAFF. Written as DNA, the CDR3 is TGTGCCAGCAGCTCAGACAGGGATGGGACTGAAGCTTTCTTT. Full variable domain (missing parts from reference TRBV7-9 and TRBJ1-1): DTGVSQNPRHKITKRGQNVTFRCDPISEHNRLYWYRQTLGQGPEFLTYFQNEAQLEKSRLLSDRFSAERPKGSFSTLEIQRTEQGDSAMYLCASSSDRDGTEAFFGQGTRLTVV.

The chain joins TRBV12-5 to TRBJ2-1; 8 bases are a match to TRBD2. V trimming: 2 bases; J trimming: 4 bases; junction bases outside the gene matches: 13. The CDR3 extends over 18 amino acids. Germline V gives CDR1 LGHNT, CDR2 FRNRAP. The CDR3 DNA is TGTGCTAGTGGTTTGACACAACTAGCGGCCGTTTTTTACAATGAGCAGTTCTTC. It translates to CASGLTQLAAVFYNEQFF.

The chain combines TRBV25-1 with TRBJ1-6, with D unclear. Germline CDR1 is MGHDK and CDR2 is SYGVNS. V lost 5 bases and J 0 bases, leaving 8 bases between the germline ends. This CDR3 has 15 residues. This chain's CDR3 is CASSRRSSYNSPLHF. In nucleotides, the CDR3 is TGTGCCAGCAGTCGCCGGAGCTCCTATAATTCACCCCTCCACTTT.

The rearrangement links TRBV9 to TRBJ2-7; 8 positions match TRBD2. V was clipped by 4 bases and J by 5 bases; unmatched bases: 11. This CDR3 contains 15 residues. In germline, CDR1 is SGDLS, CDR2 YYNGEE. CDR3 sequence: CASSPSGLVWNEQYF. The CDR3 DNA follows: TGTGCCAGCAGCCCATCGGGACTAGTGTGGAACGAGCAGTACTTC.

Here the CDR3 DNA reads TGTGCTAAAAGGTCAGGGGCTAACTATGGCTACACCTTC. Translation gives CAKRSGANYGYTF. This rearrangement joins TRBV12-5 to TRBJ1-2; a possible D gene is TRBD1 (6 bases). V was cut by 10 bases and J by 0 bases, with 12 bases left in between. CDR3 length: 13 residues. CDR1 and CDR2 (germline): LGHNT, FRNRAP. Full variable domain (rest looked up from reference TRBV12-5 and TRBJ1-2): DARVTQTPRHKVTEMGQEVTMRCQPILGHNTVFWYRQTMMQGLELLAYFRNRAPLDDSGMPKDRFSAEMPDATLATLKIQPSEPRDSAVYFCAKRSGANYGYTFGSGTRLTVV.

This chain uses TRBV7-8 with TRBJ2-7, with no clear D. Germline CDR1 and CDR2: SGHVS and FQNEAQ. Trimming removed 3 bases at V and 5 bases at J, with 5 bases between. The CDR3 covers 11 residues. CDR3: CASSLQDEQYF. In DNA form, the CDR3 reads TGTGCCAGCAGCTTGCAGGACGAGCAGTACTTC.

V gene TRBV11-2 combines with J gene TRBJ1-1, with TRBD1 identical over 8 bases. Germline V gene lookup returns CDR1 SGHAT and CDR2 FQNNGV. Trimming cost V 4 bases and J 1 base; bases outside gene matches: 5. The CDR3 is 15 amino acids. The CDR3 region is CASSWGQETNTEAFF. The CDR3 DNA follows: TGTGCCAGCAGCTGGGGACAGGAGACGAACACTGAAGCTTTCTTT.

V and J are TRBV19 and TRBJ1-5; 9 nucleotides agree with TRBD1. This CDR3 has 17 residues. J lost 3 bases, V lost 2 bases, and 8 bases had no gene match. Germline V gives CDR1 LNHDA, CDR2 SQIVND (reference sequence). The CDR3 region has the DNA TGTGCCAGTAGTATATCACAGGGGGCTCCCTTCAATCAGCCCCAGCATTTT. Amino acids: CASSISQGAPFNQPQHF.

The rearrangement links TRBV4-1 to TRBJ2-3, with D maybe TRBD2 (6 bases). CDR1 MGHRA and CDR2 YSYEKL come from the germline V gene. V shed 0 bases and J shed 1 base, with 8 bases lying between them. The CDR3 extends over 15 amino acids. The CDR3 reads CASSQDSSGTDTQYF. The CDR3 DNA is TGCGCCAGCAGCCAAGATTCTAGCGGCACAGATACGCAGTATTTT.

Only one count was recorded for this clone. The chain combines TRBV15 with TRBJ1-1, with no clear D. CDR1 is LNHNV and CDR2 is YYDKDF in the germline V gene (reference sequence). Trimming took 1 base from V and 5 from J, leaving 8 bases between them. This CDR3 contains 13 residues. Written as DNA, the CDR3 is TGTGCCACCAGCAGAGTAGGAGGAACTGAAGCTTTCTTT. Amino acids: CATSRVGGTEAFF. The full variable domain, rest sourced from reference TRBV15 and TRBJ1-1, is DAMVIQNPRYQVTQFGKPVTLSCSQTLNHNVMYWYQQKSSQAPKLLFHYYDKDFNNEADTPDNFQSRRPNTSFCFLDIRSPGLGDTAMYLCATSRVGGTEAFFGQGTRLTVV.

The V gene is TRBV4-2, the J gene TRBJ2-1, with D maybe TRBD2 (6 bases). This CDR3 spans 17 amino acids. With 3 bases removed from V and 7 bases from J, the gap between germline ends came to 22 bases. Per germline, CDR1 LGHNA and CDR2 YNFKEQ. CDR3 region: CASSHLWGQTRPNEQFF. Here the CDR3 DNA reads TGTGCCAGCAGCCACTTATGGGGCCAGACTAGGCCAAATGAGCAGTTCTTC.

This rearrangement joins TRBV10-1 to TRBJ1-1; the D gene is possibly TRBD1 (6 bases). Germline V gives CDR1 WNHNN, CDR2 SYGVQD (reference sequence). The CDR3 has 12 amino acids. V lost 4 bases, J lost 7 bases, and 10 bases lay in between. CDR3 residues: CASSGLQGEAFF. The DNA of the CDR3 is TGCGCCAGCAGTGGTCTACAGGGTGAAGCTTTCTTT.

This chain uses TRBV7-2 with TRBJ2-7; 11 nucleotides align to TRBD2. Unmatched junction bases numbered 2, after V lost 1 base and J lost 0 bases. CDR3 length equals 16 residues. Germline V lookup: CDR1 SGHTA, CDR2 FQGNSA. CDR3 amino acids: CASSLGLAGFSYEQYF. The DNA for the CDR3 is TGTGCCAGCAGCTTAGGACTAGCGGGGTTCTCCTACGAGCAGTACTTC.

The genes are TRBV18 and TRBJ2-2, with 7 positions matching TRBD1. The germline CDR1 and CDR2 sequences are KGHSH and LQKENI. This CDR3 has 18 amino acids. Germline trimming cut 4 bases from V and 0 bases from J; bases unmatched to any gene: 11. The CDR3: CASSRKKSGQSNTGELFF. The CDR3 nucleotides are TGTGCCAGCTCACGGAAGAAATCGGGACAGTCGAACACCGGGGAGCTGTTTTTT.

V usage is TRBV18 and J usage is TRBJ1-1; D gene uncertain. The germline V gene encodes CDR1 KGHSH and CDR2 LQKENI. Deletions cut 3 bases from V and 4 bases from J, with 12 bases between. The CDR3 is 14 amino acids. In nucleotides, the CDR3 is TGTGCCAGCTCACCTCCGGGTCGGGGCACTGAAGCTTTCTTT. Encoded protein: CASSPPGRGTEAFF.

The genes are TRBV24-1 and TRBJ2-6; D uncertain. Germline assignment: CDR1 KGHDR and CDR2 SFDVKD. The CDR3 runs to 15 residues. V shed 4 bases and J shed 2 bases, with 8 bases lying between them. Here the CDR3 DNA reads TGTGCCACCAGTGAAACGACTGCTGGGGCCAACGTCCTGACTTTC. Translating gives CATSETTAGANVLTF.

This rearrangement joins TRBV24-1 to TRBJ2-2, with D unclear. Germline CDR1 is KGHDR and CDR2 is SFDVKD. There are 16 residues in the CDR3. Trimming left V 6 bases short and J 2 bases short, with 15 bases between. CDR3 protein: CATSIVGHSNTGELFF. The CDR3, as DNA: TGTGCCACCAGTATAGTTGGCCACAGCAACACCGGGGAGCTGTTTTTT.

V gene TRBV5-4 combines with J gene TRBJ1-1; 7 bases agree with TRBD1. Germline CDR1 and CDR2: SGHNT and YYREEE (reference sequence). The CDR3 totals 15 residues. Trimming cost V 4 bases and J 2 bases; bases outside gene matches: 8. CDR3 amino acids: CASSIRGTANTEAFF. The CDR3, as DNA: TGTGCCAGCAGCATACGAGGGACAGCCAACACTGAAGCTTTCTTT.

The rearrangement links TRBV18 to TRBJ1-5; D unresolved. Germline-derived CDR1 and CDR2 are KGHSH and LQKENI. Trimming took off 1 base at V and 6 bases at J, with 7 bases between the two ends. The CDR3 is 13 residues long. The CDR3 region is CASSPLRSQPQHF. Here the CDR3 DNA reads TGTGCCAGCTCACCACTTAGGAGTCAGCCCCAGCATTTT.

This rearrangement joins TRBV12-3 or TRBV12-4 to TRBJ2-7, with D uncertain. This CDR3 has 12 residues. V gave up 2 bases and J gave up 5 bases, with 7 bases separating them. The CDR3 loop reads CASSLYRDEQYF. The CDR3, as DNA: TGTGCCAGCAGTTTATACAGAGACGAGCAGTACTTC.